The count of the clone carrying this TCR beta chain is one. The data were produced by immunoSEQ multiplex PCR, yet TCRdb's version contains in-frame clones alone and is incomplete. There are more than 9,500 clones in the sample; 74% occur only once, and about 20% lies in the top ten. This record belongs to a study of T cells after somatic rescue of genetic block. This CDR3 is 17 amino acids long. The V end lost 6 bases, the J end lost 4 bases, and 24 bases lay between the germline ends. Per the germline V gene, CDR1 is SNHLY and CDR2 is FYNNEI. The chain has TRBV2 and TRBJ2-5; either TRBD1 or TRBD2 may fit D (7 bases each). The TCR comes from a boy younger than 18. The sample taken for sequencing was peripheral blood mononuclear cells (PBMCs). The CDR3: CASRQDRSGGSPETQYF. As DNA, the CDR3 is TGTGCCAGCAGGCAGGACAGGTCGGGGGGATCCCCAGAGACCCAGTACTTC. The variable domain in full, completed from reference TRBV2 and TRBJ2-5, reads EPEVTQTPSHQVTQMGQEVILRCVPISNHLYFYWYRQILGQKVEFLVSFYNNEISEKSEIFDDQFSVERPDGSNFTLKIRSTKLEDSAMYFCASRQDRSGGSPETQYFGPGTRLLVL.